Below, one TCR beta chain is given with its context. Its antigen is unknown. Trimming removed 0 bases from V and 7 bases from J; junction bases left unmatched: 8. The CDR3 length is 15 residues. From germline, CDR1 is SNHLY and CDR2 FYNNEI. This entry comes from a study of neoadjuvant anti-PD-1 for oral cavity cancer. As for the study in general: Nivolumab at 3 mg/kg was mostly given biweekly, three to four doses, pre-surgery. Patients without progression received a fourth nivolumab dose around day 43, then surgical resection on days 50-56. Findings of the study overall: TCR analyses covered only three patients per response group.

TCRdb's copy holds only in-frame clones and misses some; the assay was immunoSEQ multiplex PCR. Found here are 8,500 to 9,500 clones, about 80% of them singletons; the top ten hold 3.5% to 4.5%. Time point here: after neoadjuvant nivolumab, at surgical resection. No culture or expansion preceded analysis of these blood cells. The sample was PBMCs, taken after nivolumab (anti-PD-1) treatment. The rearrangement joins TRBV2 to TRBJ1-1, with TRBD1 matching over 7 bases. The sequence was obtained from a person aged 35-79 years with oral cavity squamous cell carcinoma. The CDR3 is CASSEALRGRGEAFF. As DNA, the CDR3 is TGTGCCAGCAGTGAAGCGCTTAGGGGGCGGGGTGAAGCTTTCTTT.